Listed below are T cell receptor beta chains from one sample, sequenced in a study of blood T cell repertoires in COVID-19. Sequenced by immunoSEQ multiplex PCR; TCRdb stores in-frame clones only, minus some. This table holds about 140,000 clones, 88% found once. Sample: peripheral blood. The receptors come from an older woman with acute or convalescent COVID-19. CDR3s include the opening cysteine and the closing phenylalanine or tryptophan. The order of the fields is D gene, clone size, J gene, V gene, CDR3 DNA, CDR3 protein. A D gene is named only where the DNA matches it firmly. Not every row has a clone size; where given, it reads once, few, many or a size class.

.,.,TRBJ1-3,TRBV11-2,TGTGCCAGCAGCTCCCAGAATGGAAACACCATATATTTT,CASSSQNGNTIYF
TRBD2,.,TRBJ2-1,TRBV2,TGTGCCAGCAGTGAGGACCGGGGGGGTGAGCAGTTCTTC,CASSEDRGGEQFF
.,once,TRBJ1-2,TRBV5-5,TGTGCCAGCAGTCAAACAACCTCCTATGGCTACACCTTC,CASSQTTSYGYTF
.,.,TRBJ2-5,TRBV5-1,TGCGCCAGCAAGGCCAGGGAGACCCAGTACTTC,CASKARETQYF
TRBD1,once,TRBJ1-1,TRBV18,TGTGCCAGCTCCCCGGGACAGCTAAACACTGAAGCTTTCTTT,CASSPGQLNTEAFF
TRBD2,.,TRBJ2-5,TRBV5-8,TGTGCCAGCAGCCGTGGGGTTTTACGCGGGGGTCAAGAGACCCAGTACTTC,CASSRGVLRGGQETQYF
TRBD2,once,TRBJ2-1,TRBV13,TGTGCCAGCAGCTTAGCTTCCGGACTAGCGTCCAATGAGCAGTTCTTC,CASSLASGLASNEQFF
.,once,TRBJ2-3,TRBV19,TGTGCCAGTAGTGGGGGACAACGCACAGATACGCAGTATTTT,CASSGGQRTDTQYF
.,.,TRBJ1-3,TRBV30,TGTGCCTGGAGGGGGCTCGCAAACACCATATATTTT,CAWRGLANTIYF
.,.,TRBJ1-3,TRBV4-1,TGCGCCAGCACCTCCCGGTCCAGGGTGATCTCTGGAAACACCATATATTTT,CASTSRSRVISGNTIYF
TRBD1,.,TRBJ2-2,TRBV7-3,TGTGCCAGCAGCTCAAGACAGGGGGCGAGCACCGGGGAGCTGTTTTTT,CASSSRQGASTGELFF
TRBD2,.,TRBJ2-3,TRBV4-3,TGCGCCAGCAGCCCACAAACCTCGGGGGGGCCAACAGATACGCAGTATTTT,CASSPQTSGGPTDTQYF
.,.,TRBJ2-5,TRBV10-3,TGTGCCATCAGGGGAGAGGAGACCCAGTACTTC,CAIRGEETQYF
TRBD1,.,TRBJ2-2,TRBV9,TGTGCCAGCAGCGCGGGACAGTACCCCGGGGAGCTGTTTTTT,CASSAGQYPGELFF
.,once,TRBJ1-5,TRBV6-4,TGTGCCAGCAGTGACCCCCCTGGAGGCCCCATCCGATATAGCAATCAGCCCCAGCATTTT,CASSDPPGGPIRYSNQPQHF
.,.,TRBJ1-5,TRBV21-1,TGTGCCAGCAGCAAAGGCCGTGGGGCAGGGAATACTCAGCCCCAGCATTTT,CASSKGRGAGNTQPQHF
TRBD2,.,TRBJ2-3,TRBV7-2,TGTGCCAGCAGCTTAGTCGCTAGCGGGGAAAATACGCAGTATTTT,CASSLVASGENTQYF
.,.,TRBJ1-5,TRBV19,TGTGCCAGTAGTATCCTGACACGTTCAGATAGCAATCAGCCCCAGCATTTT,CASSILTRSDSNQPQHF